The clone carrying this T cell receptor (beta chain) was seen just once. This CDR3 has 15 amino acids. Germline CDR1 and CDR2: LNHDA and SQIVND (reference sequence). V lost 3 bases, J lost 7 bases, and 13 bases lay in between. The data were obtained in a study of blood T cell repertoires in COVID-19. Method: immunoSEQ multiplex PCR; TCRdb's copy keeps in-frame clones and lacks some. The repertoire includes 150,000 to 200,000 clones, around 89% of them detected once, and approximately 4.5% sits in the top ten. V usage is TRBV19 and J usage is TRBJ1-6, with a possible D match to TRBD1 (6 bases). Sequencing used peripheral blood. This TCR derives from a human donor in a cohort sampled during active COVID-19. The CDR3 DNA is TGTGCCAGTAGTATGCGACAGGTCAAAAATTCACCCCTCCACTTT. It encodes CASSMRQVKNSPLHF.